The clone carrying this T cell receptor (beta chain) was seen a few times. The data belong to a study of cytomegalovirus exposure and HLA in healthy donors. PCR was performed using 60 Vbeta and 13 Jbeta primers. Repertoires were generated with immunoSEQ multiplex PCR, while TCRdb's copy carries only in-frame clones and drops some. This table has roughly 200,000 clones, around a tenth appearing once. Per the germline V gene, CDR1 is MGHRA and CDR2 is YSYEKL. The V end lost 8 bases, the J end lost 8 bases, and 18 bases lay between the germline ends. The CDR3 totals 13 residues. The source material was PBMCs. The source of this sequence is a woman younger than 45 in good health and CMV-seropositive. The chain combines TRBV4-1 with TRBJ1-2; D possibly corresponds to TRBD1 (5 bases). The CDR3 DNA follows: TGCGCCAGCTCCAGGGTTGTGAGCGAGGGCTACACCTTC. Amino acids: CASSRVVSEGYTF.